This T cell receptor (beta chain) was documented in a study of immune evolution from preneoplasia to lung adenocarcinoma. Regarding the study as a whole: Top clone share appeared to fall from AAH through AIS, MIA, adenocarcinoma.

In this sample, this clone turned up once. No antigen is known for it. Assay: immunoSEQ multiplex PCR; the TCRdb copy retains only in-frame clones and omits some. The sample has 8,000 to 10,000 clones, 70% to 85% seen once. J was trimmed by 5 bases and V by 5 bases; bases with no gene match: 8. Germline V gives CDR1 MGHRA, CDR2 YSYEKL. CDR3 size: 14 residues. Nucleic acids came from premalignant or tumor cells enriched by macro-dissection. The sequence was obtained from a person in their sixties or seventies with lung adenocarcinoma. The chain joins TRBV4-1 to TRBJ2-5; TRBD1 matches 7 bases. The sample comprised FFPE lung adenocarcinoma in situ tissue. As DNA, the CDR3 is TGCGCCAGCAGCTATAGACAGGGTCCGGAGACCCAGTACTTC. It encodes CASSYRQGPETQYF.